These T cell receptor beta chains were read from a single sample in a study of preoperative IRX-2 immunotherapy in early breast cancer. Clones were read by immunoSEQ multiplex PCR, and TCRdb kept only the in-frame ones, dropping some. The sample consists of around 3,400 clones, 60% to 85% of them appearing once. The source material was tumor tissue, sampled after IRX-2 immunotherapy. All receptors come from a human donor with breast cancer. The CDR3 runs from the conserved cysteine through the conserved F or W. The D gene is left open where the match is weak. Size values are once, few and many counts, or a class for expanded clones, and some rows have none.

TRBV5-1	TRBJ1-1	-	-	CASSLIGPDSGAEAFF	TGCGCCAGCAGCTTAATTGGGCCCGATTCAGGGGCTGAAGCTTTCTTT
TRBV28	TRBJ1-3	-	-	CASSLNGRRNTIYF	TGTGCCAGCAGTTTAAACGGAAGGCGGAACACCATATATTTT
TRBV12-5	TRBJ2-2	-	-	CASFWSGELFF	TGTGCCAGCTTTTGGTCCGGGGAGCTGTTTTTT
TRBV28	TRBJ1-3	-	-	CASRTSGNTIYF	TGTGCCAGCAGAACCTCTGGAAACACCATATATTTT
TRBV5-1	TRBJ1-1	-	-	CASSFATLNTEAFF	TGCGCCAGCAGCTTCGCGACTCTCAACACTGAAGCTTTCTTT
TRBV5-1	TRBJ2-3	-	-	CASGWDEQGRTDTQYF	TGCGCCAGCGGTTGGGACGAACAGGGACGCACAGATACGCAGTATTTT
TRBV27	TRBJ2-5	-	-	CASSPGQIQETQYF	TGTGCCAGCAGTCCCGGACAAATCCAAGAGACCCAGTACTTC
TRBV11-3	TRBJ2-7	once	TRBD2	CASSLEVEAGGYEQYF	TGTGCCAGCAGCTTGGAAGTTGAAGCGGGAGGCTACGAGCAGTACTTC
TRBV10-2	TRBJ1-5	-	-	CASSDGGVGQPQHF	TGCGCCAGCAGTGATGGAGGGGTCGGGCAGCCCCAGCATTTT
TRBV11-3	TRBJ1-5	-	-	CASSFFSGDQPQHF	TGTGCCAGCAGCTTCTTCTCAGGGGATCAGCCCCAGCATTTT
TRBV6-8	TRBJ2-2	-	-	CASTARAGTGELFF	TGTGCCAGCACGGCCAGGGCGGGCACCGGGGAGCTGTTTTTT
TRBV10-3	TRBJ1-2	few	-	CAISELNQSYTF	TGTGCCATCAGTGAGTTAAATCAAAGCTACACCTTC
TRBV18	TRBJ1-3	-	TRBD1	CASSPPGTGRGNTIYF	TGTGCCAGCTCACCACCCGGGACAGGTCGTGGAAACACCATATATTTT
TRBV18	TRBJ2-7	few	TRBD1	CASSPIGQGSYEQYF	TGTGCCAGCTCACCAATCGGACAGGGGTCCTACGAGCAGTACTTC
TRBV6-8	TRBJ2-1	-	-	CASTDIFRCNEQFF	TGTGCCAGCACCGACATTTTCAGGTGCAATGAGCAGTTCTTC
TRBV7-5	TRBJ2-1	-	-	CASSLETAHNEQFF	TGTGCCAGCAGCTTAGAGACAGCGCACAATGAGCAGTTCTTC
TRBV18	TRBJ2-1	-	TRBD1	CASSPPRTGGTFF	TGTGCCAGCTCACCACCGAGGACAGGGGGGACGTTCTTC
TRBV15	TRBJ1-5	-	TRBD1	CATSPGTGGAPQHF	TGTGCCACCAGCCCAGGGACAGGGGGCGCGCCCCAGCATTTT
TRBV28	TRBJ1-4	-	-	CATMEGGTTNEKLFF	TGTGCCACCATGGAAGGGGGTACAACTAATGAAAAACTGTTTTTT
TRBV15	TRBJ1-4	few	-	CATSRGWGTNEKLFF	TGTGCCACCAGCCGCGGATGGGGGACTAATGAAAAACTGTTTTTT
TRBV10-2	TRBJ2-7	few	-	CASSERFGEQYF	TGCGCCAGCAGTGAGAGGTTTGGCGAGCAGTACTTC
TRBV6-8	TRBJ1-6	-	-	CASGRGNWAANSPLHF	TGTGCCAGCGGAAGAGGAAATTGGGCGGCGAATTCACCCCTCCACTTT
TRBV6-8	TRBJ2-7	-	-	CASSWTSSYEQYF	TGTGCCAGCAGCTGGACCTCGTCCTACGAGCAGTACTTC
TRBV6-8	TRBJ1-5	-	-	CASSSEGTVGQPQHF	TGTGCCAGCAGTTCCGAAGGGACGGTAGGTCAGCCCCAGCATTTT
TRBV5-1	TRBJ1-4	-	TRBD1	CASRSTGENEKLFF	TGCGCCAGCAGGTCGACAGGGGAGAATGAAAAACTGTTTTTT
TRBV5-1	TRBJ1-3	-	-	CASSHWGAGNTIYF	TGCGCCAGCAGCCATTGGGGGGCAGGAAACACCATATATTTT
TRBV10-2	TRBJ1-1	-	-	CASSAQGNTEAFF	TGCGCCAGCAGTGCACAGGGGAACACTGAAGCTTTCTTT
TRBV14	TRBJ2-3	-	-	CASSQDGGNTQYF	TGTGCCAGCAGCCAAGATGGAGGGAACACGCAGTATTTT
TRBV11-3	TRBJ2-7	-	TRBD1	CASSLVGTDRYEQYF	TGTGCCAGCAGCTTAGTTGGGACAGACCGCTACGAGCAGTACTTC
TRBV15	TRBJ1-2	-	TRBD1	CATSRKTGGWGYGYTF	TGTGCCACCAGCAGGAAAACAGGGGGCTGGGGCTATGGCTACACCTTC
TRBV6-8	TRBJ2-7	-	-	CASGTYTAYEQYF	TGTGCCAGTGGGACCTACACCGCCTACGAGCAGTACTTC
TRBV19	TRBJ2-5	-	TRBD1	CASGDRGKETQYF	TGTGCCAGTGGAGACAGGGGGAAGGAGACCCAGTACTTC
TRBV19	TRBJ2-5	few	-	CASSIRRTTQETQYF	TGTGCCAGTAGTATCAGACGGACGACCCAAGAGACCCAGTACTTC
TRBV23-1	TRBJ1-4	-	TRBD1	CASSWGQQNEKLFF	TGCGCCAGCAGCTGGGGACAGCAGAATGAAAAACTGTTTTTT
TRBV19	TRBJ2-5	-	TRBD2	CASTGGVRETQYF	TGTGCCAGTACCGGGGGGGTTCGGGAGACCCAGTACTTC
TRBV6-8	TRBJ1-2	few	-	CASRFYSRRPFYGYTF	TGTGCCAGCAGATTTTACTCCCGCCGGCCCTTCTATGGCTACACCTTC
TRBV30	TRBJ1-2	-	-	CAWSEGSGYGYTF	TGTGCCTGGAGCGAGGGCTCGGGATATGGCTACACCTTC
TRBV6-8	TRBJ2-7	-	-	CASSYSFRGKSYEQYF	TGTGCCAGCAGTTACTCGTTCAGGGGCAAGTCCTACGAGCAGTACTTC
TRBV19	TRBJ1-4	few	-	CASSISQPASNEKLFF	TGTGCCAGTAGTATCAGCCAGCCAGCATCTAATGAAAAACTGTTTTTT
TRBV11-3	TRBJ1-5	-	-	CASSFPQGFVTEGSNQPQHF	TGTGCCAGCAGCTTCCCTCAGGGATTTGTTACAGAAGGTAGCAATCAGCCCCAGCATTTT
TRBV6-8	TRBJ2-3	-	-	CASSYPIDLSPSTDTQYF	TGTGCCAGCAGTTACCCCATTGACTTGAGCCCGAGCACAGATACGCAGTATTTT